One and the same sample provided the 25 T cell receptor beta chains below, sequenced in a study of blood T cell repertoires in COVID-19 (dated by TCRdb to 2019 to 2021). Library method: the immunoSEQ multiplex PCR assay. TCRdb re-hosts the immuneACCESS table, in-frame sequences only. Its copies lack some clones; in the studies checked, an unresolved V gene accounts for under half of them, and the cause for the rest is not known. Present in this sample are about 40,000 clones, 65% to 85% of which were seen just once. 30% to 35% of the sample is in the top ten clones. The sequencing input was peripheral blood. These receptors all stem from a woman aged 80 or over with acute or convalescent COVID-19.

The chain has TRBV5-1 and TRBJ1-1; D unclear. This CDR3 contains 15 residues. From germline, CDR1 is SGHRS and CDR2 YFSETQ. The V gene lost 4 bases and the J gene lost 0 bases, with 13 bases spanning the gap. The CDR3 reads CASSTSQSMNTEAFF. The CDR3 DNA sequence: TGCGCCAGCAGCACCTCACAGAGTATGAACACTGAAGCTTTCTTT.

The table lists this clone with a count of one. CDR3 bases: TGTGCCAGCAGTTACAGTAAGGGGACTAACTATGGCTACACCTTC. Translating gives CASSYSKGTNYGYTF. V and J are TRBV6-6 and TRBJ1-2; D might be TRBD1 (5 bases). The ends were cut back, 2 bases at V and 0 bases at J, with 10 bases in the middle. Germline V gives CDR1 MNHNY, CDR2 SVGAGI (reference sequence). There are 15 residues in the CDR3.

The V and J genes are TRBV10-2 and TRBJ1-1, with D perhaps TRBD1 (6 bases). V was clipped by 1 base and J by 4 bases, with 13 bases between them. CDR3 size: 15 residues. CDR1 WSHSY and CDR2 SAAADI come from the germline V gene. This chain's CDR3 is CASSEYRGTGTEAFF. CDR3 bases: TGCGCCAGCAGTGAGTATAGGGGGACCGGCACTGAAGCTTTCTTT.

The V gene is TRBV5-1, the J gene TRBJ2-1; 9 positions agree with TRBD2. Germline V CDR1 and CDR2: SGHRS, YFSETQ. The V gene end was trimmed by 0 bases and the J gene end by 6 bases; junction bases not matched to a gene: 4. The CDR3 sequence is 15 residues long. Here the CDR3 reads CASSLGGGRANEQFF. CDR3 bases: TGCGCCAGCAGCTTGGGTGGCGGGAGGGCCAATGAGCAGTTCTTC. The entire variable domain, with the rest obtained from reference TRBV5-1 and TRBJ2-1, is as follows: KAGVTQTPRYLIKTRGQQVTLSCSPISGHRSVSWYQQTPGQGLQFLFEYFSETQRNKGNFPGRFSGRQFSNSRSEMNVSTLELGDSALYLCASSLGGGRANEQFFGPGTRLTVL.

This clone was recorded once. This rearrangement joins TRBV6-5 to TRBJ1-6; 8 nucleotides match TRBD1. Germline loops: CDR1 MNHEY, CDR2 SVGAGI. The CDR3 is 15 residues long. Trimming removed 6 bases from V and 9 bases from J; junction bases left unmatched: 10. CDR3 bases: TGTGCCAGCAGCCCCGCAGGGGGCGGAGGTTCACCCCTCCACTTT. It codes for CASSPAGGGGSPLHF.

This chain uses TRBV12-3 or TRBV12-4 with TRBJ2-2; tentatively, D is TRBD1 (5 bases). The CDR3 is 13 amino acids. Trimming removed 7 bases at V and 1 base at J, with 7 bases between. CDR3 sequence: CASTGQNTGELFF. As DNA, the CDR3 is TGTGCCAGCACCGGACAGAACACCGGGGAGCTGTTTTTT.

V is TRBV7-2 and J is TRBJ2-3; D is uncertain. With 6 bases removed from V and 4 bases from J, the gap between germline ends came to 11 bases. This CDR3 contains 13 residues. Germline CDR1 reads SGHTA; CDR2 reads FQGNSA. The CDR3 DNA is TGTGCCAGCAGTCGGGTCCCACCAGATACGCAGTATTTT. Residues: CASSRVPPDTQYF. Supplemented by reference TRBV7-2 and TRBJ2-3, the full variable domain reads GAGVSQSPSNKVTEKGKDVELRCDPISGHTALYWYRQSLGQGLEFLIYFQGNSAPDKSGLPSDRFSAERTGGSVSTLTIQRTQQEDSAVYLCASSRVPPDTQYFGPGTRLTVL.

The rearrangement links TRBV28 to TRBJ1-1; D is perhaps TRBD1 (5 bases). V was clipped by 2 bases and J by 7 bases, with 14 bases between them. The CDR3 loop spans 14 amino acids. Germline-derived CDR1 and CDR2 are MDHEN and SYDVKM. CDR3 loop: CASSLVGGYNEAFF. DNA of the CDR3: TGTGCCAGCAGTTTAGTGGGGGGGTATAATGAAGCTTTCTTT.

This clone appeared a single time. The chain employs TRBV6-5 and TRBJ2-1, with 8 bases identical to TRBD2. CDR1 and CDR2 from the germline V gene are MNHEY and SVGAGI. Trimming took 6 bases from V and 2 from J; bases not matched to a gene: 6. The CDR3 contains 15 residues. The CDR3 here is CASSTPSGPYNEQFF. The CDR3 DNA reads TGTGCCAGCAGCACCCCTAGCGGGCCCTACAATGAGCAGTTCTTC.

J is TRBJ2-4 and V is TRBV4-1; 10 bases agree with TRBD2. The CDR3 spans 21 residues. V was pared by 0 bases and J by 0 bases, with 14 bases of the junction left unmatched. Germline V gene sequence: CDR1 MGHRA, CDR2 YSYEKL. The CDR3 is CASSQDFASGRDRLAKNIQYF. The DNA of the CDR3 is TGCGCCAGCAGCCAAGATTTTGCTAGCGGGAGAGATCGACTAGCCAAAAACATTCAGTACTTC.

V is TRBV27 and J is TRBJ1-5, with D unclear. This CDR3 has 16 amino acids. The V end was cut by 5 bases, the J end by 6 bases, with 20 bases between. Germline loops: CDR1 MNHEY, CDR2 SMNVEV (reference sequence). The CDR3 is CASSHGSPTGSQPQHF. In nucleotides, the CDR3 is TGTGCCAGCAGTCACGGGAGCCCCACGGGGTCTCAGCCCCAGCATTTT.

The rearrangement links TRBV9 to TRBJ1-1, with D uncertain. The ends were cut back, 4 bases at V and 1 base at J, with 14 bases in the middle. Germline assignment: CDR1 SGDLS and CDR2 YYNGEE. The CDR3 consists of 15 residues. The CDR3 loop reads CASSTHPEPNTEAFF. The CDR3 nucleotides read TGTGCCAGCAGCACCCACCCGGAGCCGAACACTGAAGCTTTCTTT.

This rearrangement joins TRBV29-1 to TRBJ1-1; D call uncertain. The germline V and J ends were trimmed by 8 bases and 1 base, with 11 bases remaining between them. This CDR3 spans 12 amino acids. From germline, CDR1 is SQVTM and CDR2 ANQGSEA. The CDR3 DNA sequence: TGCAGCTTCCGGACTCGGAACACTGAAGCTTTCTTT. Translation: CSFRTRNTEAFF.

The chain uses TRBV5-1 and TRBJ2-1; 8 bases are a match to TRBD2. The CDR3 loop spans 15 amino acids. Germline V lookup: CDR1 SGHRS, CDR2 YFSETQ. With V trimmed by 2 bases and J by 1 base, 2 bases remained unmatched. The CDR3 coding sequence is TGCGCCAGCAGCTTCACTAGCGGTTCCTACAATGAGCAGTTCTTC. Protein sequence: CASSFTSGSYNEQFF.

V and J are TRBV7-2 and TRBJ2-7, with TRBD1 identical over 7 bases. There are 15 residues in the CDR3. CDR1 is SGHTA and CDR2 is FQGNSA in the germline V gene. V trimming: 1 base; J trimming: 4 bases; junction bases outside the gene matches: 7. DNA for the CDR3: TGTGCCAGCAGCTTAGGGGGGACAGTAGGGTACGAGCAGTACTTC. It encodes CASSLGGTVGYEQYF.

This rearrangement joins TRBV7-2 to TRBJ1-5, with TRBD1 matching over 7 bases. CDR1 and CDR2 (germline): SGHTA, FQGNSA. After removal of 4 bases from V and 1 base from J, the junction contained 10 bases not matched to a gene. The CDR3 consists of 17 residues. CDR3 residues: CASSSPRRGQSNQPQHF. CDR3 DNA sequence: TGTGCCAGCAGCTCGCCGCGAAGGGGGCAGAGCAATCAGCCCCAGCATTTT.

This clone was seen just once. The rearrangement joins TRBV19 to TRBJ2-5; 12 bases match TRBD1. Trimming took 5 bases from V and 4 from J; bases not matched to a gene: 5. The CDR3 has 15 residues. Germline V gene lookup returns CDR1 LNHDA and CDR2 SQIVND (reference sequence). As DNA, the CDR3 is TGTGCCAGTAGTCCCGGGACAGGGGGCAGAGAGACCCAGTACTTC. This gives the protein CASSPGTGGRETQYF.

The chain carries TRBV10-3 and TRBJ2-1; 7 positions agree with TRBD1. This CDR3 region has 15 residues. V lost 0 bases, J lost 6 bases, and 5 bases stayed unmatched. Germline CDR1 and CDR2: ENHRY and SYGVKD. The CDR3 sequence is CAISESRRGINEQFF. Here the CDR3 DNA reads TGTGCCATCAGTGAGTCCCGCAGGGGGATCAATGAGCAGTTCTTC.

This clone was detected only a few times. This rearrangement joins TRBV6-5 to TRBJ1-2; 9 bases line up with TRBD1. J was trimmed by 3 bases and V by 4 bases; bases with no gene match: 9. CDR3 length: 16 amino acids. Germline CDR1 MNHEY, CDR2 SVGAGI. CDR3 protein: CASSSPGQGQDYGYTF. CDR3 DNA sequence: TGTGCCAGCAGTTCACCGGGACAGGGTCAGGACTATGGCTACACCTTC.

The gene calls are TRBV7-3 and TRBJ1-6; no definite D call. This CDR3 is built from 15 residues. Germline V gene data show CDR1 as SGHTA and CDR2 as FQGTGA. V was cut by 3 bases and J by 6 bases, with 12 bases left in between. The CDR3 coding sequence is TGTGCCAGCAGCTTGGCAGGACGGGGTAATTCACCCCTCCACTTT. Protein: CASSLAGRGNSPLHF.

This chain links TRBV27 with TRBJ1-1; 8 positions agree with TRBD1. The V gene's germline CDR1 is MNHEY and CDR2 SMNVEV (reference sequence). This CDR3 contains 15 residues. The V gene end was trimmed by 0 bases and the J gene end by 5 bases; junction bases not matched to a gene: 5. The CDR3 sequence: CASSLSWDRKTEAFF. As DNA, the CDR3 is TGTGCCAGCAGTTTATCGTGGGACAGGAAGACTGAAGCTTTCTTT.

The rearrangement links TRBV29-1 to TRBJ1-2; 7 nucleotides line up with TRBD1. CDR1 SQVTM and CDR2 ANQGSEA come from the germline V gene. J was trimmed by 2 bases and V by 6 bases; bases with no gene match: 6. The CDR3 is 13 residues long. This CDR3 reads CSVRDRVNYGYTF. CDR3 nucleotide sequence: TGCAGCGTCCGTGACAGGGTCAACTATGGCTACACCTTC.

The V call is TRBV4-2, the J call TRBJ1-2, with TRBD1 matching over 8 bases. CDR1 is LGHNA and CDR2 is YNFKEQ in the germline V gene. Trimming removed 0 bases from V and 6 bases from J; junction bases left unmatched: 6. The CDR3 has 15 residues. This chain's CDR3 is CASSQDRGQGHGYTF. For the CDR3, the DNA is TGTGCCAGCAGCCAAGATCGAGGACAGGGACATGGCTACACCTTC.

The genes are TRBV7-2 and TRBJ2-1; TRBD1 might be the D (6 bases). The germline gives CDR1 SGHTA, CDR2 FQGNSA. Trimming stripped 5 bases from V and 6 bases from J, with 11 bases between. This CDR3 is built from 13 residues. CDR3 amino acids: CASSPGQPNEQFF. The DNA for the CDR3 is TGTGCCAGCAGCCCGGGACAACCCAATGAGCAGTTCTTC.

For this clone: The sample carries other DNA sequences with the same CDR3. The J gene is TRBJ2-6, the V gene TRBV7-2; 7 nucleotides align to TRBD2. The V gene end was trimmed by 5 bases and the J gene end by 4 bases; junction bases not matched to a gene: 14. Germline lookup yields CDR1 SGHTA and CDR2 FQGNSA. CDR3 length equals 18 residues. The CDR3 region has the DNA TGTGCCAGCAGCCCGCTGGCGGGAGCTGCACAAGGGGCCAACGTCCTGACTTTC. Translation: CASSPLAGAAQGANVLTF.